These 21 T cell receptor beta chains were all obtained from the same sample, sequenced in a study of shared clonotypes between healthy human individuals. Clones were sequenced by immunoSEQ multiplex PCR, and TCRdb holds only the in-frame ones, with some missing. This table holds 330,000 or so clones, under 80% found once. Sequenced: memory CD4+ T cells sorted from blood. The sample's subset: CD45RA-negative fraction. These receptors were collected from a young man in good health.

The gene calls are TRBV7-9 and TRBJ1-5; TRBD1 might be the D (6 bases). The V end was cut by 10 bases, the J end by 2 bases, with 12 bases between. This CDR3 has 13 amino acids. Germline V gene data show CDR1 as SEHNR and CDR2 as FQNEAQ (reference sequence). CDR3 sequence: CATRGEGNQPQHF. In nucleotides, the CDR3 is TGTGCCACCAGGGGCGAGGGCAATCAGCCCCAGCATTTT.

The chain joins TRBV10-1 to TRBJ2-1; perhaps TRBD2 as D (5 bases). CDR3 length: 15 residues. The V end was cut by 3 bases, the J end by 5 bases, with 14 bases between. Per the germline V gene, CDR1 is WNHNN and CDR2 is SYGVQD (reference sequence). This CDR3 is CASSDGVGPNNEQFF. In DNA, the CDR3 is TGCGCCAGCAGTGACGGGGTTGGCCCTAACAATGAGCAGTTCTTC.

V and J are TRBV2 and TRBJ2-7, with 9 bases matching TRBD1. With V trimmed by 7 bases and J by 3 bases, 7 bases remained unmatched. This CDR3 region has 14 residues. Germline CDR1 SNHLY, CDR2 FYNNEI. The CDR3 nucleotides are TGTGCCAGCAACCGACAGGGGGACTACTACGAGCAGTACTTC. This codes for CASNRQGDYYEQYF.

The rearrangement links TRBV6-1 to TRBJ1-3; TRBD1 is a possible D gene (5 bases). Trimming cost V 5 bases and J 4 bases, with 9 bases left between them. This CDR3 has 13 amino acids. Germline values: CDR1 MNHNS, CDR2 SASEGT. CDR3 bases: TGTGCCAGCAGTCCGGGACTGGGAAACACCATATATTTT. The encoded protein is CASSPGLGNTIYF.

The chain carries TRBV30 and TRBJ2-7, with 9 positions matching TRBD2. Germline V gene sequence: CDR1 GTSNPN, CDR2 SVGIG (reference sequence). J lost 2 bases, V lost 1 base, and 18 bases had no gene match. This CDR3 comprises 19 residues. CDR3 amino acids: CAWSEYRVQPSGNPYEQYF. The CDR3 DNA sequence: TGTGCCTGGAGTGAGTACAGGGTACAACCTAGCGGGAACCCCTACGAGCAGTACTTC.

This chain joins TRBV28 and TRBJ1-5; the D is unclear. This CDR3 comprises 16 residues. CDR1 and CDR2 (germline): MDHEN, SYDVKM. The ends were cut back, 4 bases at V and 2 bases at J, with 15 bases in the middle. CDR3 region: CASSSRIGSRNQPQHF. The DNA of the CDR3 is TGTGCCAGCAGTTCCCGTATCGGGAGCCGCAATCAGCCCCAGCATTTT. The whole variable domain, filled in from reference TRBV28 and TRBJ1-5, reads DVKVTQSSRYLVKRTGEKVFLECVQDMDHENMFWYRQDPGLGLRLIYFSYDVKMKEKGDIPEGYSVSREKKERFSLILESASTNQTSMYLCASSSRIGSRNQPQHFGDGTRLSIL.

The V gene is TRBV5-1, the J gene TRBJ1-1; possibly TRBD1 for D (5 bases). This CDR3 has 12 residues. The germline V and J ends were trimmed by 4 bases and 7 bases, with 11 bases remaining between them. Germline V gene lookup returns CDR1 SGHRS and CDR2 YFSETQ. DNA of the CDR3: TGCGCCAGCAGCCACCAGGGTAATGAAGCTTTCTTT. Its translation: CASSHQGNEAFF. Filled out from reference TRBV5-1 and TRBJ1-1, the complete variable domain reads KAGVTQTPRYLIKTRGQQVTLSCSPISGHRSVSWYQQTPGQGLQFLFEYFSETQRNKGNFPGRFSGRQFSNSRSEMNVSTLELGDSALYLCASSHQGNEAFFGQGTRLTVV.

The chain links TRBV7-6 to TRBJ2-1; 10 nucleotides match TRBD2. Unmatched junction bases numbered 14, after V lost 5 bases and J lost 10 bases. Germline loops: CDR1 SGHVS, CDR2 FNYEAQ. This CDR3 contains 16 residues. The CDR3 is CASSTDYSGRSEEQFF. For the CDR3, the DNA is TGTGCCAGCAGCACCGATTATAGCGGGAGGTCGGAGGAGCAGTTCTTC.

The V call is TRBV6-1, the J call TRBJ2-2, with 8 positions matching TRBD2. The V gene's germline CDR1 is MNHNS and CDR2 SASEGT. The CDR3 contains 17 residues. Trimming at V came to 3 bases and at J to 6 bases, leaving 12 bases not matched to a gene. The chain's CDR3 is CASSDPDGGRSSGELFF. CDR3 nucleotide sequence: TGTGCCAGCAGTGATCCCGACGGCGGGAGGTCGTCCGGGGAGCTGTTTTTT.

The chain has TRBV4-1 and TRBJ2-5, with 8 nucleotides matching TRBD2. Looked up from germline, CDR1 is MGHRA and CDR2 is YSYEKL. CDR3 length: 16 residues. V shed 1 base and J 2 bases; nucleotides not matched to a gene: 6. CDR3 residues: CASSQAWGLGQETQYF. DNA of the CDR3: TGCGCCAGCAGCCAAGCTTGGGGACTAGGACAAGAGACCCAGTACTTC.

This sequence joins TRBV5-8 and TRBJ2-7; TRBD2 agrees at 11 bases. This CDR3 is 15 amino acids long. CDR1 SGHTS and CDR2 YDEGEE come from the germline V gene. Trimming removed 2 bases from V and 7 bases from J; junction bases left unmatched: 8. The CDR3 loop reads CASSFHSGRAGEQYF. The DNA of the CDR3 is TGTGCCAGCAGCTTCCATAGCGGGAGGGCCGGGGAGCAGTACTTC.

The genes are TRBV28 and TRBJ1-1, with a tentative D call TRBD1 (5 bases). Germline lookup yields CDR1 MDHEN and CDR2 SYDVKM. The CDR3 spans 14 residues. Trimming took 3 bases from V and 3 from J, leaving 11 bases between them. The CDR3 loop reads CASSLQGKDTEAFF. CDR3 DNA: TGTGCCAGCAGTTTGCAGGGAAAGGACACTGAAGCTTTCTTT.

The chain has TRBV10-3 and TRBJ2-1, with D tentatively TRBD2 (6 bases). V was cut by 0 bases and J by 7 bases, with 13 bases left in between. The CDR3 contains 15 residues. Germline V lookup: CDR1 ENHRY, CDR2 SYGVKD. The CDR3 loop reads CAISESAGTQNEQFF. The CDR3 bases are TGTGCCATCAGTGAGTCAGCCGGGACTCAGAATGAGCAGTTCTTC.

This clone was counted only a few times. The identical CDR3 is also encoded by other nucleotide sequences in the sample. The CDR3 DNA reads TGTGCCAGCAGTTCCCTAAGCTATGGCTACACCTTC. It specifies CASSSLSYGYTF. The chain employs TRBV25-1 and TRBJ1-2; D unresolved. Looked up from germline, CDR1 is MGHDK and CDR2 is SYGVNS. The CDR3 contains 12 residues. The V end lost 5 bases, the J end lost 4 bases, and 8 bases lay between the germline ends.

J is TRBJ2-5 and V is TRBV11-2, with 9 bases fitting TRBD1. Germline-derived CDR1 and CDR2 are SGHAT and FQNNGV. This CDR3 spans 14 amino acids. V gave up 5 bases and J gave up 1 base; unmatched junction bases: 2. Here the CDR3 DNA reads TGTGCCAGCAGCCCGGGACAGGGCCAAGAGACCCAGTACTTC. Its protein is CASSPGQGQETQYF.

This clone was counted a few times. V is TRBV19 and J is TRBJ2-1; 7 positions agree with TRBD1. Germline values: CDR1 LNHDA, CDR2 SQIVND (reference sequence). The trim removed 10 bases at V and 5 bases at J, leaving 14 bases unmatched. There are 15 residues in the CDR3. The CDR3 here is CATPSTGKADNEQFF. The CDR3 region has the DNA TGTGCCACTCCATCGACAGGGAAAGCGGACAATGAGCAGTTCTTC.

The chain uses TRBV25-1 and TRBJ2-5; the D gene is possibly TRBD1 (5 bases). The CDR3 consists of 15 residues. Germline V gene data show CDR1 as MGHDK and CDR2 as SYGVNS. Trimming took off 0 bases at V and 2 bases at J, with 10 bases between the two ends. In nucleotides, the CDR3 is TGTGCCAGCAGTGAATACCGGCAGGGACAAGAGACCCAGTACTTC. This sequence encodes CASSEYRQGQETQYF.

The chain is built from TRBV2 and TRBJ2-1; a possible D gene is TRBD2 (7 bases). Germline V gene data show CDR1 as SNHLY and CDR2 as FYNNEI. This CDR3 region has 15 residues. Trimming removed 6 bases from V and 2 bases from J, with 14 bases in between. The CDR3 loop is CASRGLQGAYNEQFF. The CDR3 DNA is TGTGCCAGCAGGGGACTACAGGGAGCCTACAATGAGCAGTTCTTC.

A word on this clone: Other DNA sequences in the sample encode the same CDR3. The V gene is TRBV6-5, the J gene TRBJ2-7; D gene uncertain. Germline V gene data show CDR1 as MNHEY and CDR2 as SVGAGI. With 6 bases removed from V and 3 bases from J, the gap between germline ends came to 9 bases. The CDR3 totals 12 residues. CDR3 amino acids: CASSPSSYEQYF. The CDR3 nucleotides read TGTGCCAGCAGCCCGAGCAGCTACGAGCAGTACTTC.

The CDR3 sequence is CTTEETDQETQYF. CDR3 nucleotides: TGCACCACCGAGGAGACGGACCAAGAGACCCAGTACTTC. This chain uses TRBV29-1 with TRBJ2-5; D remains ambiguous. In germline, CDR1 is SQVTM, CDR2 ANQGSEA. The CDR3 consists of 13 residues.

This clone was observed once. The chain is built from TRBV11-2 and TRBJ2-4, with unresolved D. From germline, CDR1 is SGHAT and CDR2 FQNNGV. V was cut by 2 bases and J by 7 bases, with 9 bases left in between. CDR3 length: 13 residues. CDR3: CASSLSLANIQYF. For the CDR3, the DNA is TGTGCCAGCAGCTTAAGTTTGGCTAACATTCAGTACTTC. The whole variable domain, remainder taken from reference TRBV11-2 and TRBJ2-4, is EAGVAQSPRYKIIEKRQSVAFWCNPISGHATLYWYQQILGQGPKLLIQFQNNGVVDDSQLPKDRFSAERLKGVDSTLKIQPAKLEDSAVYLCASSLSLANIQYFGAGTRLSVL.